These T cell receptor beta chains were read from a single sample in a study of T cell repertoires in cytomegalovirus infection. In TCRdb, the reads were re-called with MiXCR into one record per CDR3 protein. In the table there are under 600,000 distinct CDR3 sequences, approximately 15% of which are singletons. Sequenced material: CD8+ T cells from PBMCs. These receptors all stem from a human donor in good health (CMV status not recorded). Some clones in this sample may be carry-over from other donors' samples. CDR3s include the opening cysteine and the closing phenylalanine or tryptophan. Fields, in order: J gene, V gene, clone size, D gene, CDR3 protein, CDR3 DNA. The D gene is left open where the match is weak. Only part of the rows carry a size: once, few, many, or a class if the clone is expanded.

TRBJ2-1 | TRBV20-1 | NA | TRBD2 | CSARDLMASGGHNEQFF | TGCAGTGCTAGAGATCTTATGGCTAGCGGGGGCCACAATGAGCAGTTCTTC
TRBJ1-2 | TRBV7-9 | NA | NA | CASSPTGGTNYGYTF | TGTGCCAGCAGCCCTACTGGGGGTACTAACTATGGCTACACCTTC
TRBJ2-1 | TRBV7-6 | many | TRBD2 | CASSLGLAGLWHGEQFF | TGTGCCAGCAGCCTAGGACTAGCGGGCCTCTGGCACGGTGAGCAGTTCTTC
TRBJ2-2 | TRBV6-5 | few | NA | CASRTFKNTGELFF | TGTGCCAGCCGCACGTTCAAGAACACCGGGGAGCTGTTTTTT
TRBJ1-2 | TRBV19 | NA | NA | CASSLPERNNGYTF | TGTGCCAGTAGTCTCCCTGAGAGGAATAATGGCTACACCTTC
TRBJ1-3 | TRBV27 | few | NA | CASSYVPPFAAGNTIYF | TGTGCCAGCAGTTACGTCCCCCCGTTCGCGGCTGGAAACACCATATATTTT
TRBJ2-1 | TRBV12-3/TRBV12-4 | few | NA | CASRLTPGNEQFF | TGTGCCAGCAGGCTCACACCGGGCAATGAGCAGTTCTTC
TRBJ1-5 | TRBV27 | NA | TRBD1 | CASSYSTGDSNQPQHF | TGTGCCAGCAGTTACTCGACAGGGGATAGCAATCAGCCCCAGCATTTT
TRBJ1-5 | TRBV2 | NA | NA | CASSGLGDTDQPQHF | TGTGCCAGCAGCGGGCTGGGAGATACGGATCAGCCCCAGCATTTT
TRBJ2-3 | TRBV30 | few | TRBD2 | CAWTLAGSDTQYF | TGTGCCTGGACACTAGCGGGATCGGATACGCAGTATTTT
TRBJ2-1 | TRBV12-5 | few | TRBD2 | CASGSTGTTFNNEQFF | TGTGCTAGTGGATCAACCGGGACTACGTTCAACAATGAGCAGTTCTTC
TRBJ1-2 | TRBV7-9 | many | NA | CASSPGTRYGYTF | TGTGCCAGCAGCCCCGGGACTAGATATGGCTACACCTTC
TRBJ1-5 | TRBV28 | few | NA | CASKRGNQPQHF | TGTGCCAGCAAACGGGGGAATCAGCCCCAGCATTTT
TRBJ2-7 | TRBV10-3 | many | NA | CAISTMGGAYEQYF | TGTGCCATCAGTACTATGGGGGGCGCTTACGAGCAGTACTTC
TRBJ2-7 | TRBV6-5 | NA | NA | CASSQPAGRGYEQYF | TGTGCCAGCAGCCAACCGGCGGGGCGCGGGTACGAGCAGTACTTC
TRBJ2-7 | TRBV4-1 | many | TRBD1 | CASSQVGTGGDEQYF | TGCGCCAGCAGCCAAGTGGGGACAGGGGGCGACGAGCAGTACTTC
TRBJ2-1 | TRBV27 | NA | NA | CASSSLAYNEQFF | TGTGCCAGCAGTTCCCTGGCATACAATGAGCAGTTCTTC
TRBJ1-4 | TRBV4-1 | many | NA | CASSQGRTRREKLFF | TGCGCCAGCAGCCAAGGGAGGACCCGACGGGAAAAACTGTTTTTT
TRBJ1-2 | TRBV7-9 | many | NA | CASSTRDLHKTGGYTF | TGTGCCAGCAGCACCCGGGACCTTCACAAGACGGGGGGCTACACCTTC
TRBJ2-1 | TRBV20-1 | few | TRBD1 | CSAKKGTGDYNEQFF | TGCAGTGCTAAAAAAGGGACAGGAGATTACAATGAGCAGTTCTTC
TRBJ2-7 | TRBV28 | many | TRBD2 | CASTSTQFGLAGTYEQYF | TGTGCCAGCACCTCGACCCAATTCGGACTAGCGGGTACCTACGAGCAGTACTTC
TRBJ2-3 | TRBV27 | NA | NA | CASAPDPPVTDTQYF | TGTGCCAGCGCCCCGGACCCTCCGGTGACAGATACGCAGTATTTT
TRBJ2-1 | TRBV28 | NA | NA | CASSYASTLNEQFF | TGTGCCAGCAGTTACGCCAGTACCCTCAATGAGCAGTTCTTC
TRBJ2-7 | TRBV11-2 | NA | NA | CASSLEFTYEQYF | TGTGCCAGCAGCTTAGAGTTTACCTACGAGCAGTACTTC
TRBJ2-3 | TRBV20-1 | NA | NA | CSARDQGGQDTQYF | TGCAGTGCTAGAGATCAGGGAGGTCAGGATACGCAGTATTTT
TRBJ2-1 | TRBV7-3 | many | NA | CASSFSGRTDEQFF | TGTGCCAGCAGCTTTTCGGGTCGGACAGACGAGCAGTTCTTC
TRBJ2-5 | TRBV20-1 | NA | TRBD2 | CSARDNPRGGPETQYF | TGCAGTGCTAGAGATAATCCACGGGGGGGACCAGAGACCCAGTACTTC
TRBJ2-2 | TRBV7-4 | NA | TRBD1 | CASSPQGPGVLFF | TGTGCCAGCAGCCCACAGGGGCCCGGGGTGCTGTTTTTT
TRBJ2-3 | TRBV11-3 | few | NA | CASSLRAESTDTQYF | TGTGCCAGCAGCTTAAGGGCGGAAAGCACAGATACGCAGTATTTT
TRBJ1-1 | TRBV19 | NA | TRBD1 | CASSPRWTGVTEAFF | TGTGCCAGTAGCCCCCGGTGGACAGGGGTTACTGAAGCTTTCTTT
TRBJ1-1 | TRBV15 | many | NA | CATSRENRENTEAFF | TGTGCCACCAGCAGAGAAAACAGAGAGAACACTGAAGCTTTCTTT
TRBJ1-5 | TRBV27 | many | NA | CASSLWGQPQHF | TGTGCCAGCAGTTTATGGGGTCAGCCCCAGCATTTT
TRBJ2-3 | TRBV5-1 | NA | NA | CASSLVGAQYF | TGCGCCAGCAGCTTGGTAGGGGCGCAGTATTTT
TRBJ2-1 | TRBV10-1 | NA | NA | CASSDPRGDNVQFF | TGCGCCAGCAGCGACCCCCGGGGGGACAATGTGCAGTTCTTC
TRBJ1-1 | TRBV19 | NA | NA | CASSMAGASNTEAFF | TGTGCCAGTAGTATGGCCGGGGCCTCGAACACTGAAGCTTTCTTT
TRBJ2-1 | TRBV28 | NA | TRBD2 | CATTGLAEVYNEQFF | TGTGCCACCACGGGACTAGCAGAAGTTTACAATGAGCAGTTCTTC
TRBJ2-1 | TRBV7-9 | many | TRBD2 | CASSPRSPLAGPGGSYNEQFF | TGTGCCAGCAGCCCCCGCAGCCCACTAGCGGGTCCCGGAGGGTCCTACAATGAGCAGTTCTTC
TRBJ1-5 | TRBV12-5 | NA | NA | CASGIGGGEQPQHF | TGTGCTAGTGGTATCGGCGGGGGAGAACAGCCCCAGCATTTT
TRBJ1-1 | TRBV6-5 | many | NA | CASSYRGIGTEAFF | TGTGCCAGCAGTTACAGGGGGATTGGCACTGAAGCTTTCTTT
TRBJ1-5 | TRBV27 | many | NA | CASSYLPGSNQPQHF | TGTGCCAGCAGCTACCTCCCAGGGAGCAATCAGCCCCAGCATTTT
TRBJ2-5 | TRBV6-5 | many | NA | CASSYTGTQETQYF | TGTGCCAGCAGTTATACAGGGACCCAAGAGACCCAGTACTTC
TRBJ2-1 | TRBV7-3 | many | TRBD1 | CASSLGTGDWHEQFF | TGTGCCAGCAGCTTAGGGACAGGGGATTGGCATGAGCAGTTCTTC
TRBJ2-7 | TRBV7-9 | many | NA | CASSRSQGWRDYEQYF | TGTGCCAGCAGCCGTTCACAGGGTTGGAGAGACTACGAGCAGTACTTC
TRBJ1-4 | TRBV7-9 | many | TRBD1 | CASSYQGGSLNEKLFF | TGTGCCAGCAGCTACCAAGGGGGCAGCTTGAATGAAAAACTGTTTTTT
TRBJ2-7 | TRBV28 | many | TRBD2 | CASSPLAGLNEQYF | TGTGCCAGCAGTCCCCTAGCGGGACTGAACGAGCAGTACTTC
TRBJ2-7 | TRBV28 | many | NA | CASRNLGTPEQYF | TGTGCCAGCAGAAATCTTGGGACTCCTGAGCAGTACTTC